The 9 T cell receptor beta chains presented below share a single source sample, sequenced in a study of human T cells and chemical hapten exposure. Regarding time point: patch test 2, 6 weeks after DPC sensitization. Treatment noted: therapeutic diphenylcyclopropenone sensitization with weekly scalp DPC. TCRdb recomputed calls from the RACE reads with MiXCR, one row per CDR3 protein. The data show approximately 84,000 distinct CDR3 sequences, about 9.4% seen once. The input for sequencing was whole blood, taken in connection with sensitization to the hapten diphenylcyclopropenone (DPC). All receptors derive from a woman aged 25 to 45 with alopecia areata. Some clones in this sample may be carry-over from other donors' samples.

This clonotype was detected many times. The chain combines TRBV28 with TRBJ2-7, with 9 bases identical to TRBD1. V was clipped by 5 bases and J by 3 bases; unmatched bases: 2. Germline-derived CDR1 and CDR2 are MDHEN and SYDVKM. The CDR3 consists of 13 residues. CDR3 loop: CASSGTGNYEQYF. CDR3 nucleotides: TGTGCCAGCAGTGGGACAGGGAACTACGAGCAGTACTTC.

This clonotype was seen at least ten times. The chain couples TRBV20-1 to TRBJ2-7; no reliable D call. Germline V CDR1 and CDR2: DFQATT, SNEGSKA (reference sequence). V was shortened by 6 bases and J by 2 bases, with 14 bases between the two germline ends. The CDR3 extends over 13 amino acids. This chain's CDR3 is CSAEWRSAYEQYF. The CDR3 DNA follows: TGCAGTGCAGAATGGCGGTCGGCCTACGAGCAGTACTTC.

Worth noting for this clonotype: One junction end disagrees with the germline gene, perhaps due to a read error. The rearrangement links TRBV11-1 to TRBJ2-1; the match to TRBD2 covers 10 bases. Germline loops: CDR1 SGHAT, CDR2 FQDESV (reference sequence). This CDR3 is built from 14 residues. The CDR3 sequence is CDSSFGLAENEQFF. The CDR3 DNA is TGTGACAGCAGCTTCGGACTAGCGGAGAATGAGCAGTTCTTC.

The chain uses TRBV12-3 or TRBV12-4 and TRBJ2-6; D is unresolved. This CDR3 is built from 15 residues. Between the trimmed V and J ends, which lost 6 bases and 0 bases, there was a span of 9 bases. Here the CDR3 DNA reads TGTGCCAGCAGATCCGGCTTCTCTGGGGCCAACGTCCTGACTTTC. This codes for CASRSGFSGANVLTF.

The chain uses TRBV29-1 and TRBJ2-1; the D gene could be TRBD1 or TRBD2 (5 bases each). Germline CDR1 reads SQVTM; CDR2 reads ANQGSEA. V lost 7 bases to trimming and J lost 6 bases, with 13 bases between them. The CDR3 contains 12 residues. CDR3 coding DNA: TGCAGCGGGGGCTTGGGAGCCAATGAGCAGTTCTTC. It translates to CSGGLGANEQFF.

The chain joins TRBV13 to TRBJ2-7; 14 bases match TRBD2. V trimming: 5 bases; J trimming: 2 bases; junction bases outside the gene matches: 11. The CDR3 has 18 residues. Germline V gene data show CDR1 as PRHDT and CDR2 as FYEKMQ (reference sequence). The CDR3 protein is CASSARGLAGASPYEQYF. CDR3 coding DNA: TGTGCCAGCAGCGCTCGGGGACTAGCGGGAGCAAGTCCCTACGAGCAGTACTTC.

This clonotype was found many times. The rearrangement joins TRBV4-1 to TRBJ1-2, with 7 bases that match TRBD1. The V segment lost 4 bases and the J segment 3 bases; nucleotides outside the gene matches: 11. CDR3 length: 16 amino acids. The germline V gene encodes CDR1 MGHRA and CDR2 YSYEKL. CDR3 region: CASSLTTGVSDYGYTF. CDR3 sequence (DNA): TGCGCCAGCAGCCTCACAACAGGGGTATCGGACTATGGCTACACCTTC.

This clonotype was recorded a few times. The CDR3 sequence is CASSGTGRGDTEAFF. CDR3 DNA: TGTGCCAGCAGCGGAACAGGGCGGGGGGACACTGAAGCTTTCTTT. The gene calls are TRBV9 and TRBJ1-1; D is possibly TRBD1 (6 bases). This CDR3 is built from 15 residues. V lost 3 bases, J lost 3 bases, and 15 bases lay in between. Germline V gene sequence: CDR1 SGDLS, CDR2 YYNGEE.

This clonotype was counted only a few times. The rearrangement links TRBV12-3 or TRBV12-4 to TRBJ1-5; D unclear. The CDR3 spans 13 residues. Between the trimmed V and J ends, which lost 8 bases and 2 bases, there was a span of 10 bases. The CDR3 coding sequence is TGTGCCAGCTCAGTACTGGGCAATCAGCCCCAGCATTTT. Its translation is CASSVLGNQPQHF.